The following is a TCR beta chain sequence with its context. The antigen is undetermined. This specimen includes other DNA sequences encoding the same CDR3. This table comes from immunoSEQ multiplex PCR, and its TCRdb copy is limited to in-frame clones, with some not included. The sample lists approximately 1.5 million clones, 98% occurring once. V was clipped by 4 bases and J by 0 bases, with 9 bases between them. This CDR3 spans 14 amino acids. Germline V CDR1 and CDR2: SEHNR, FQNEAQ (reference sequence). The record originates from a study of shared clonotypes between healthy human individuals. Broader study findings: In a handful of donors, around 5.5% of naive CD4 clonotypes appeared in common. With few donors, the genetic and exposure-history diversity represented was limited. Clonotypes shared by all four donors outscored non-shared clonotypes in generation probability. Larger estimated richness was generally seen in naive subsets than in memory subsets.

The sequence came from a young man in good health. The chain carries TRBV7-9 and TRBJ2-5; perhaps TRBD1 as D (6 bases). Sequenced sample: naive CD4+ T cells sorted from blood. Subset meaning: CD45RA+ positively selected. CDR3 coding DNA: TGTGCCAGCAGCTCAGGACAGTACCAAGAGACCCAGTACTTC. This translates into CASSSGQYQETQYF.